The TCR beta chain under discussion was sequenced for a study of T-cell memory formation after mild COVID-19 (dated by TCRdb to the early 2020s). Turning to the overall study: TCR sequence clusters from the two donors were largely donor specific. In a couple of donors, T-cell clones that expanded and contracted after mild COVID-19 were tracked by sequencing TCRalpha and TCRbeta repertoires over time. The cohort comprised two young, previously healthy adult volunteers, one female and one male.

Ficoll-Paque density gradient centrifugation was the method used to isolate PBMCs. This clonotype was picked up a small number of times. Its antigen is currently not known. Within one base of it there is no much larger clone, and no base qualities were kept. What the study reported, not specific to this receptor: Some responding clones were detected in pre-infection memory, which suggested that pre-existing cross-reactive memory T cells had joined the SARS-CoV-2 response. Balanced CD4/CD8 phenotypes were observed for clones contracting from day 15 to 85, whereas a bias towards CD4+ was observed for a second wave of clones expanding from day 15 to 37. Only a couple of mild cases were covered by the study, and larger cohorts that include severe cases with pre-infection samples were considered necessary. Contracting CD4+ clones appeared mostly in the CM and EM memory subsets, whereas CD8+ clones were enriched in EMRA. The second-wave clones that peaked on day 37 were not confirmed to be SARS-CoV-2 specific.

There are 15 amino acids in the CDR3, from cysteine to phenylalanine inclusive. Just CDR3 DNA is preserved here, 45 bases in frame from base 1. Ends trimmed: V by 4 bases, J by 5 bases; bases unmatched to a gene: 10. CDR1 SGHRS and CDR2 YFSETQ are derived from the germline V gene. The listed sequencing device is Illumina NovaSeq 6000. TCRalpha and TCRbeta cDNA libraries were constructed by 5'RACE with constant-segment primers, with sample barcodes and unique molecular identifiers being introduced. RNA was extracted from every sample with Trizol reagent. The libraries were amplified in two PCR steps, and the second step added a second sample barcode and Illumina TruSeq adapters. Libraries were sequenced on an Illumina NovaSeq with 2 x 150 bp paired-end reads. From the authors' description of their analysis: With migec v1.2.7, reads were demultiplexed and then collapsed into UMI-guided consensus sequences. Using mixcr v2.1.11, the UMI consensuses were aligned to TRA and TRB V and J templates and assembled into clonotypes. A clonotype was counted as expanded or contracted only if both edgeR and NoisET called the change significant, with noise models trained on biological replicates. For edgeR calls, a false discovery rate-adjusted p below 0.01 and a log2 fold-change threshold of 1 were applied. As an exploratory analysis of dynamics, max-normalized trajectories of the 1000 most abundant clonotypes were examined with PCA combined with hierarchical clustering. Separately sequenced CD4+ and CD8+ repertoires were used to assign the CD4 or CD8 phenotype of responding clones. Using fastp trimming at Q25 and MiXCR clonotype assembly, TCRdb reanalyzed the public sequencing data and kept in-frame beta chains. Identical CDR3 protein sequences are pooled into one entry, listed with their most common genes and DNA. The V and J calls shown here were made by TCRdb, not taken from the authors' results. Within this sample are a few hundred thousand distinct CDR3 sequences, with nearly 25% of them counted one time only. The top ten clonotypes cover around 13% of the sample.

Sequencing was performed on PBMCs or a T cell subset sorted from them (not recorded which). This receptor was obtained from an adult woman who had mild COVID-19 (a few samples of this study predate the infection). The sample titles of this study are shuffled in the database, so cell type and time point are left out; the donor was told from shared clones. The chain was built from TRBV5-1 and TRBJ2-7; 9 central bases correspond to TRBD1. The CDR3 amino acid sequence is: CASSPWTGVTNEQYF. The nucleotide sequence is given as TGCGCCAGCAGCCCGTGGACAGGGGTTACGAACGAGCAGTACTTC.